This T cell receptor beta chain emerged from a study of T cell responses to AZD1222 COVID-19 vaccine. Study-wide findings and caveats: Regions 160-218 and 743-854 dominated among vaccine-associated CD4 TCRs spanning spike.

To note about this clone: Its antigen is not known.

Germline V gene data show CDR1 as MGHRA and CDR2 as YSYEKL. V shed 4 bases and J shed 1 base, with 12 bases lying between them. The CDR3 extends over 15 amino acids. The method was immunoSEQ multiplex PCR; TCRdb's version includes in-frame clones alone and lacks a portion of them. The sample gives about 170,000 clones, 80% to 95% of which show up once; about 4.2% is in the top ten. The sample in question was peripheral blood, obtained on day 0 of AZD1222 vaccination. The origin of this receptor is an adult in good health. The chain joins TRBV4-1 to TRBJ2-3; D might be TRBD2 (6 bases). The CDR3 DNA sequence: TGCGCCAGCAGCCCCTCGGGAGCCCGCACAGATACGCAGTATTTT. This translates into CASSPSGARTDTQYF.